The rows below give T cell receptor beta chains drawn from one sample of a study of control samples from healthy donors and cancer patients. Profiling relied on immunoSEQ multiplex PCR, and the TCRdb table lists in-frame clones only, not all of them. The sample consists of more than 75,000 clones, 65% to 85% of them appearing once. What was sequenced was PBMCs. The receptors stem from a man aged 70-80 years with lung cancer. The CDR3 runs from the conserved cysteine through the conserved F or W. A D gene is named only where the DNA matches it firmly. Size is omitted from some rows. Given values are once, few, many or a class for expanded clones.

D: -; V: TRBV27; size: -; J: TRBJ1-3; CDR3: CASSPGGASSGNTIYF; DNA: TGTGCCAGCAGTCCCGGGGGGGCTTCCTCTGGAAACACCATATATTTT
D: -; V: TRBV10-2; size: once; J: TRBJ1-2; CDR3: CASSTGFEANYGYTF; DNA: TGCGCCAGCAGTACAGGGTTCGAGGCTAACTATGGCTACACCTTC
D: TRBD2; V: TRBV19; size: -; J: TRBJ2-1; CDR3: CASTPAGLAGGRERFF; DNA: TGTGCCAGTACCCCAGCGGGACTAGCGGGGGGGAGGGAACGGTTCTTC
D: -; V: TRBV19; size: -; J: TRBJ2-5; CDR3: CASSASGQGQSKTQYF; DNA: TGTGCCAGTAGTGCGTCAGGCCAAGGTCAGAGCAAGACCCAGTACTTC
D: TRBD1; V: TRBV5-1; size: -; J: TRBJ2-2; CDR3: CASSSGGSGELFF; DNA: TGCGCCAGCAGCTCAGGGGGCAGCGGGGAGCTGTTTTTT
D: -; V: TRBV7-3; size: -; J: TRBJ2-3; CDR3: CASSLSAGKDTQYF; DNA: TGTGCCAGCAGCTTAAGCGCCGGCAAGGATACGCAGTATTTT
D: -; V: TRBV9; size: once; J: TRBJ1-1; CDR3: CASSVGSGFGEAFF; DNA: TGTGCCAGCAGCGTAGGCTCCGGGTTCGGTGAAGCTTTCTTT
D: -; V: TRBV12-3/TRBV12-4; size: -; J: TRBJ1-1; CDR3: CASSYRDGEAFF; DNA: TGTGCCAGCAGTTACCGGGACGGTGAAGCTTTCTTT
D: -; V: TRBV9; size: -; J: TRBJ2-7; CDR3: CASTRTAENYEQYF; DNA: TGTGCCAGCACCCGGACAGCCGAGAACTACGAGCAGTACTTC
D: TRBD2; V: TRBV27; size: -; J: TRBJ2-7; CDR3: CASSSPTSGTYEQYF; DNA: TGTGCCAGCAGTAGCCCGACTAGCGGCACCTACGAGCAGTACTTC
D: TRBD1; V: TRBV19; size: -; J: TRBJ1-1; CDR3: CASSIPGQGAPTTEAFF; DNA: TGTGCCAGTAGTATACCGGGACAGGGGGCTCCCACAACTGAAGCTTTCTTT
D: -; V: TRBV12-5; size: -; J: TRBJ1-1; CDR3: CASGLRGGTEAFF; DNA: TGTGCTAGTGGTTTGCGGGGGGGAACTGAAGCTTTCTTT
D: TRBD1; V: TRBV23-1; size: -; J: TRBJ2-3; CDR3: CASSPTAGTAHTDTQYF; DNA: TGCGCCAGCAGCCCAACGGCCGGGACAGCTCACACAGATACGCAGTATTTT
D: -; V: TRBV25-1; size: -; J: TRBJ2-5; CDR3: CASGDYAGYF; DNA: TGTGCCAGCGGCGACTACGCGGGGTACTTC
D: -; V: TRBV11-2; size: -; J: TRBJ2-2; CDR3: CASSSGHLLTTGELFF; DNA: TGTGCCAGCAGCTCGGGACACCTACTTACCACCGGGGAGCTGTTTTTT
D: -; V: TRBV18; size: few; J: TRBJ1-2; CDR3: CASSPTAYGYTF; DNA: TGTGCCAGCTCACCCACAGCTTATGGCTACACCTTC
D: -; V: TRBV29-1; size: -; J: TRBJ1-1; CDR3: CSVHRHMNTEAFF; DNA: TGCAGCGTCCACCGGCACATGAACACTGAAGCTTTCTTT
D: -; V: TRBV19; size: -; J: TRBJ2-5; CDR3: CASSIAPGYQETQYF; DNA: TGTGCCAGTAGTATAGCCCCGGGATACCAAGAGACCCAGTACTTC
D: TRBD1; V: TRBV6-5; size: -; J: TRBJ1-2; CDR3: CASSSGQGVPTF; DNA: TGTGCCAGCAGTTCTGGACAGGGAGTTCCCACCTTC
D: TRBD1; V: TRBV10-2; size: -; J: TRBJ2-1; CDR3: CASSRTGSSYNEQFF; DNA: TGCGCCAGCAGCCGGACAGGGAGCTCCTACAATGAGCAGTTCTTC
D: -; V: TRBV30; size: -; J: TRBJ1-5; CDR3: CAWSEGPSQHF; DNA: TGTGCCTGGAGTGAAGGACCAAGCCAGCATTTT
D: -; V: TRBV12-5; size: -; J: TRBJ1-2; CDR3: CASGLVTAFDGYTF; DNA: TGTGCTAGTGGTTTGGTCACCGCGTTTGACGGCTACACCTTC
D: TRBD1; V: TRBV19; size: -; J: TRBJ1-1; CDR3: CASSARTGSIDEAFF; DNA: TGTGCCAGTAGCGCAAGGACAGGGTCTATTGATGAAGCTTTCTTT
D: -; V: TRBV3-1/TRBV3-2; size: -; J: TRBJ2-7; CDR3: CASSQGVGRPYEQYF; DNA: TGTGCCAGCAGCCAGGGGGTTGGACGTCCCTACGAGCAGTACTTC
D: TRBD1; V: TRBV6-2/TRBV6-3; size: -; J: TRBJ1-2; CDR3: CASSYSGQTYGYTF; DNA: TGTGCCAGCAGTTACTCGGGACAGACCTATGGCTACACCTTC
D: -; V: TRBV24-1; size: -; J: TRBJ2-5; CDR3: CAIARGGAGQETQYF; DNA: TGTGCCATCGCTCGAGGGGGGGCGGGACAAGAGACCCAGTACTTC
D: -; V: TRBV27; size: once; J: TRBJ2-6; CDR3: CASRPWGGSGANVLTF; DNA: TGTGCCAGCAGACCGTGGGGAGGCTCTGGGGCCAACGTCCTGACTTTC
D: -; V: TRBV11-2; size: -; J: TRBJ2-1; CDR3: CASSLDQGAFSREQFF; DNA: TGTGCCAGCAGCTTAGATCAGGGCGCCTTCTCACGTGAGCAGTTCTTC
D: -; V: TRBV23-1; size: -; J: TRBJ1-4; CDR3: CASSQGSREEVNEKLFF; DNA: TGCGCCAGCAGTCAAGGTAGCCGGGAGGAAGTTAATGAAAAACTGTTTTTT
D: -; V: TRBV5-6; size: -; J: TRBJ2-6; CDR3: CASSLTGRTGANVLTF; DNA: TGTGCCAGCAGCTTGACAGGGAGAACTGGGGCCAACGTCCTGACTTTC
D: -; V: TRBV29-1; size: once; J: TRBJ1-1; CDR3: CSVEFGYEAFF; DNA: TGCAGCGTAGAATTCGGCTATGAAGCTTTCTTT
D: TRBD2; V: TRBV6-4; size: -; J: TRBJ2-3; CDR3: CASSDSFSGSTDTQYF; DNA: TGTGCCAGCAGTGACTCGTTTAGCGGGAGTACAGATACGCAGTATTTT
D: -; V: TRBV30; size: -; J: TRBJ2-7; CDR3: CAWSYTYEQYF; DNA: TGTGCCTGGAGTTATACCTACGAGCAGTACTTC
D: TRBD1; V: TRBV14; size: -; J: TRBJ1-2; CDR3: CASSPPGQLYGYTF; DNA: TGTGCCAGCAGCCCGCCGGGACAGCTCTATGGCTACACCTTC
D: -; V: TRBV5-3; size: -; J: TRBJ2-1; CDR3: CARSPKASGDWTAFF; DNA: TGTGCCAGAAGTCCCAAAGCCTCAGGGGATTGGACGGCGTTCTTC
D: -; V: TRBV18; size: -; J: TRBJ1-1; CDR3: CASSPDSTQRNTEAFF; DNA: TGTGCCAGCTCACCTGACAGCACTCAGAGGAACACTGAAGCTTTCTTT
D: -; V: TRBV9; size: -; J: TRBJ2-7; CDR3: CASSVNWDPAYEQYF; DNA: TGTGCCAGCAGCGTAAATTGGGACCCCGCATACGAGCAGTACTTC
D: TRBD1; V: TRBV10-1; size: -; J: TRBJ2-7; CDR3: CASSSDRGSYEQYF; DNA: TGCGCCAGCAGTTCAGACAGGGGGTCCTACGAGCAGTACTTC
D: TRBD1; V: TRBV19; size: -; J: TRBJ2-5; CDR3: CASSRGGTGRETQYF; DNA: TGTGCCAGTAGTAGAGGCGGGACAGGGCGGGAGACCCAGTACTTC
D: TRBD1; V: TRBV28; size: -; J: TRBJ1-5; CDR3: CASSPPFGTVSNQPQHF; DNA: TGTGCCAGCAGTCCTCCTTTCGGGACAGTCAGCAATCAGCCCCAGCATTTT
D: -; V: TRBV27; size: -; J: TRBJ2-7; CDR3: CASPVIALINYEQYF; DNA: TGTGCCAGCCCTGTTATAGCCCTTATTAACTACGAGCAGTACTTC
D: -; V: TRBV16; size: -; J: TRBJ1-2; CDR3: CASSQSRHRGYTF; DNA: TGTGCCAGCAGCCAATCTCGACATCGAGGCTACACCTTC
D: -; V: TRBV5-1; size: -; J: TRBJ2-1; CDR3: CASSLASGFDEQFF; DNA: TGCGCCAGCAGCTTGGCATCAGGGTTCGATGAGCAGTTCTTC
D: -; V: TRBV28; size: -; J: TRBJ1-2; CDR3: CASSPLQGFGYTF; DNA: TGTGCCAGCAGTCCCCTACAGGGTTTTGGCTACACCTTC
D: TRBD1; V: TRBV11-2; size: -; J: TRBJ1-2; CDR3: CASSSAPGQGAQGYTF; DNA: TGTGCCAGCAGCTCCGCACCGGGACAGGGGGCGCAGGGCTACACCTTC